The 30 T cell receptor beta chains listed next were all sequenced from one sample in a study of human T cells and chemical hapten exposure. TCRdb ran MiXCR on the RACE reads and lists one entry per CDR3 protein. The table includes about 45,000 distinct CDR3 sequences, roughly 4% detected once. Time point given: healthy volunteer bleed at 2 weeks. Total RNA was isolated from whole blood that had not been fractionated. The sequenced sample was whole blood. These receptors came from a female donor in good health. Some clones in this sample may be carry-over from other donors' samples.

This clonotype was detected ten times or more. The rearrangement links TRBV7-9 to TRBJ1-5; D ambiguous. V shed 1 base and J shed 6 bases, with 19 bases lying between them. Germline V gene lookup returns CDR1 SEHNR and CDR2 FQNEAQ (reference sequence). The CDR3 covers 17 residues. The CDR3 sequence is CASSLEVLTAYGQPQHF. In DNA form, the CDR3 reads TGTGCCAGCAGCTTAGAGGTGTTGACCGCTTATGGTCAGCCCCAGCATTTT.

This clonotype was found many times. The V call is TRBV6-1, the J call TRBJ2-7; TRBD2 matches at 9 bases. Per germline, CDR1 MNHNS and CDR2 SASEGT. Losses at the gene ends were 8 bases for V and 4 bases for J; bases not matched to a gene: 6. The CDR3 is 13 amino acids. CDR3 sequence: CASRQRGVYEQYF. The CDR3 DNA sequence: TGTGCCAGCCGCCAGCGGGGGGTTTACGAGCAGTACTTC.

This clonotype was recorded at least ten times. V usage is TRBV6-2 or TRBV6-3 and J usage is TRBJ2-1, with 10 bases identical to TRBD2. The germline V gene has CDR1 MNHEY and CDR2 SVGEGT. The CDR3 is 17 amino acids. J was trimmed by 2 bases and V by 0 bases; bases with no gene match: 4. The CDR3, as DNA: TGTGCCAGCAGTTACTCGAACCTAGCGGGGGCCTACAATGAGCAGTTCTTC. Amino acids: CASSYSNLAGAYNEQFF.

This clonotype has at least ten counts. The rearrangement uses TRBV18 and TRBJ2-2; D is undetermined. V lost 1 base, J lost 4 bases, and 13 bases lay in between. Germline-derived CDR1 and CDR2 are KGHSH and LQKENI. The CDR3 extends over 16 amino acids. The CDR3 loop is CASSPLISTVTGELFF. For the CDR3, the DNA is TGTGCCAGCTCACCACTTATTTCCACGGTCACCGGGGAGCTGTTTTTT.

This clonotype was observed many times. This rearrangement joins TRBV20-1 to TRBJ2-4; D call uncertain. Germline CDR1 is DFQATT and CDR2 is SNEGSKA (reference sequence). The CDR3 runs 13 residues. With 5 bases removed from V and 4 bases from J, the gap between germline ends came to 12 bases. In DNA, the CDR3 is TGCAGTGCTGACGGCGGCCCAAAAAACATTCAGTACTTC. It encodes CSADGGPKNIQYF.

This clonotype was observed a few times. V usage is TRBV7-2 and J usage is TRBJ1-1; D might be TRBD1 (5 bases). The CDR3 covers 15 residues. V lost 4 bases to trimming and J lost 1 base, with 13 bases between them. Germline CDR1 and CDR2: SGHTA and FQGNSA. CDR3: CASSSGQGRNTEAFF. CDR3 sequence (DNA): TGTGCCAGCAGCTCTGGTCAGGGACGGAACACTGAAGCTTTCTTT.

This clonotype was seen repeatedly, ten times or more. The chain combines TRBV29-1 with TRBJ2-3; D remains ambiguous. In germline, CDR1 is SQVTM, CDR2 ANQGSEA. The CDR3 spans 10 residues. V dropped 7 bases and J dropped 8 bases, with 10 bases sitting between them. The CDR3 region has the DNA TGCAGCGCCTCTTCCGGTACGCAGTATTTT. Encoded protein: CSASSGTQYF.

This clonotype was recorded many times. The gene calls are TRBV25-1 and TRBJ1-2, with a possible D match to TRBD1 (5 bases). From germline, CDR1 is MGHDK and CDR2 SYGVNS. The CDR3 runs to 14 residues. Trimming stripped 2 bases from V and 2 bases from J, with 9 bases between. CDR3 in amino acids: CASSEQGENYGYTF. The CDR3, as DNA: TGTGCCAGCAGTGAACAGGGAGAGAACTATGGCTACACCTTC.

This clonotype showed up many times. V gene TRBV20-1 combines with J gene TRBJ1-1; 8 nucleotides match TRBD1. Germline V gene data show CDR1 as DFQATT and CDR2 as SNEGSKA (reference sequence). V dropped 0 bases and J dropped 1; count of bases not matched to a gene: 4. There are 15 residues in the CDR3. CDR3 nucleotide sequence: TGCAGTGCTAGAGACATACAGGGGGGGAACACTGAAGCTTTCTTT. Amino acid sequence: CSARDIQGGNTEAFF.

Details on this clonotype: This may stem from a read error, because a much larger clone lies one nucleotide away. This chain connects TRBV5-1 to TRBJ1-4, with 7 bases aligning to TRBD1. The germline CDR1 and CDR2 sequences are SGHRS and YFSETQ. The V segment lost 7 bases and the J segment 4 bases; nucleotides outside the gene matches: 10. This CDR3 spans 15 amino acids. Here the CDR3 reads CASANPGTVNEKLFF. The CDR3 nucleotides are TGCGCCAGCGCCAACCCTGGGACAGTTAATGAAAAACTGTTTTTT.

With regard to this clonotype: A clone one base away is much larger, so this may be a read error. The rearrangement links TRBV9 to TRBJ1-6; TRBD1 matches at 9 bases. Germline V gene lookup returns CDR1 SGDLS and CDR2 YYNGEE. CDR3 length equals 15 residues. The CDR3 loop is CASSVGGTGMSPLNF. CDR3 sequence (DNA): TGTGCCAGCAGCGTAGGTGGGACAGGGATGTCACCCCTCAACTTT.

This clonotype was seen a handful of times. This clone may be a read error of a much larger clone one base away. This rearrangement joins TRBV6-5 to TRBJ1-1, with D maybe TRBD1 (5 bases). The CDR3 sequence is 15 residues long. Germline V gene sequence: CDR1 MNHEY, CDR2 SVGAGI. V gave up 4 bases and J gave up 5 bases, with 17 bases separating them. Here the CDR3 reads CASSLGQGCRTEAFF. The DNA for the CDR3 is TGTGCCAGCAGTTTGGGCCAGGGCTGTAGAACTGAAGCTTTCTTT.

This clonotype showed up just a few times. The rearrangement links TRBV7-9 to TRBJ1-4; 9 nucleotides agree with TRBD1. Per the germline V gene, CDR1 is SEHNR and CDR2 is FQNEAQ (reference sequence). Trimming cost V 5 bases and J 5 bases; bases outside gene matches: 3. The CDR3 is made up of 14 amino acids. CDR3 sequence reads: CASSDGTGNEKLFF. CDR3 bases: TGTGCCAGCAGCGACGGGACAGGGAATGAAAAACTGTTTTTT.

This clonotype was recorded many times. The CDR3 bases are TGTGCCAGCAGCTTACGGTCCTCCTATAATTCACCCCTCCACTTT. Translating gives CASSLRSSYNSPLHF. This chain joins TRBV5-5 and TRBJ1-6; D remains ambiguous. V was cut by 2 bases and J by 0 bases, with 6 bases left in between. From germline, CDR1 is SGHKS and CDR2 YYEKEE (reference sequence). The CDR3 is 15 amino acids.

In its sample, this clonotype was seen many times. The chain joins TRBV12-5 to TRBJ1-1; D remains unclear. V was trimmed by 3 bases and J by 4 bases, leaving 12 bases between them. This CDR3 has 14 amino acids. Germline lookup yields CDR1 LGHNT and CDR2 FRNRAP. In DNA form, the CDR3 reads TGTGCTAGTGGTTTCGAAGGGCCCGGCACTGAAGCTTTCTTT. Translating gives CASGFEGPGTEAFF.

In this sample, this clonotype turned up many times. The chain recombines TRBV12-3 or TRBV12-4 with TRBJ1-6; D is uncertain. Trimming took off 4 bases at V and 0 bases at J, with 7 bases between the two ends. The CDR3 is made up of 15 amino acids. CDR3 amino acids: CASSSASSYNSPLHF. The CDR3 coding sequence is TGTGCCAGCAGTTCGGCTAGCTCCTATAATTCACCCCTCCACTTT.

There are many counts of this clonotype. The CDR3 loop is CSARASHLNTEAFF. CDR3 DNA sequence: TGCAGTGCTAGAGCAAGCCATTTGAACACTGAAGCTTTCTTT. V usage is TRBV20-1 and J usage is TRBJ1-1; unclear D gene. The CDR3 has 14 residues. Looked up from germline, CDR1 is DFQATT and CDR2 is SNEGSKA (reference sequence). V lost 1 base, J lost 0 bases, and 9 bases lay in between.

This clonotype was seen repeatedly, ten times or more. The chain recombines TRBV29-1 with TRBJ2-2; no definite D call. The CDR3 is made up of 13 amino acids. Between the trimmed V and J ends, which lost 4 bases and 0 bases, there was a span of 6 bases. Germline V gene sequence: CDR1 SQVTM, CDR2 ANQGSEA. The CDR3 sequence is CSVVIPNTGELFF. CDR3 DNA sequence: TGCAGCGTTGTAATTCCGAACACCGGGGAGCTGTTTTTT.

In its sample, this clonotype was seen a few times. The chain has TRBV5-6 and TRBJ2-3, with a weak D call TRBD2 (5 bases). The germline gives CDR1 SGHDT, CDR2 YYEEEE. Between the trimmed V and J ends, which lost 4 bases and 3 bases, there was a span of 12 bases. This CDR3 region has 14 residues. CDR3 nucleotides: TGTGCCAGCAGCAGGGAGACTCGGACAGATACGCAGTATTTT. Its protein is CASSRETRTDTQYF.

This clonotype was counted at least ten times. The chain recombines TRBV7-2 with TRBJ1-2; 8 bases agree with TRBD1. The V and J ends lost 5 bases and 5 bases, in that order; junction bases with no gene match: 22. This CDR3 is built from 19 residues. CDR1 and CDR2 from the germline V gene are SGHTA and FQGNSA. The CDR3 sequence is CASSPLRIFSTGGSYGYTF. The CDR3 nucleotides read TGTGCCAGCAGCCCCCTCCGCATTTTCAGCACAGGGGGGAGTTATGGCTACACCTTC.

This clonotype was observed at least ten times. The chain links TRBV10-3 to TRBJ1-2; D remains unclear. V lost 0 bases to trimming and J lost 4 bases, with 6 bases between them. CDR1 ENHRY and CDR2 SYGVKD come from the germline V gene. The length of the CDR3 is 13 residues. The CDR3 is CAISESPIYGYTF. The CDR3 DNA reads TGTGCCATCAGTGAGTCTCCCATCTATGGCTACACCTTC.

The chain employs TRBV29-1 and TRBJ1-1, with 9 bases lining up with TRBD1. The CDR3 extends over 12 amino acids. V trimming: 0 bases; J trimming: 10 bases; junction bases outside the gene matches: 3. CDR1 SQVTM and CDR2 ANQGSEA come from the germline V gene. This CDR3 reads CSVEEQGAVAFF. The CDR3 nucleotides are TGCAGCGTTGAAGAACAGGGGGCAGTAGCTTTCTTT.

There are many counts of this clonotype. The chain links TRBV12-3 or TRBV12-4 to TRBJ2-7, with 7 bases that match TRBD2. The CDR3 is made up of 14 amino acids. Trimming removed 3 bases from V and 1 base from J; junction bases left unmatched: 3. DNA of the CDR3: TGTGCCAGCAGTTTCCAGGGAGGGTCCTACGAGCAGTACTTC. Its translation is CASSFQGGSYEQYF.

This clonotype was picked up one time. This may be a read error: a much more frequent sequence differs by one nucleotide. This chain's CDR3 is CSVAGGLEGGSYKQYF. In DNA, the CDR3 is TGCAGCGTTGCAGGGGGGCTGGAAGGAGGGTCCTACAAGCAGTACTTC. The rearrangement uses TRBV29-1 and TRBJ2-7; D perhaps matches TRBD1 (7 bases). The CDR3 sequence is 16 residues long. Germline V gene lookup returns CDR1 SQVTM and CDR2 ANQGSEA.

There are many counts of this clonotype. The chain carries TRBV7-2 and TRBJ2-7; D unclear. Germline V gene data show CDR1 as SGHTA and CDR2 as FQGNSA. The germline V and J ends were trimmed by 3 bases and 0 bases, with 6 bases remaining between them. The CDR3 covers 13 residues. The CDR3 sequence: CASSFQSSYEQYF. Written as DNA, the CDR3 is TGTGCCAGCAGCTTCCAAAGCTCCTACGAGCAGTACTTC.

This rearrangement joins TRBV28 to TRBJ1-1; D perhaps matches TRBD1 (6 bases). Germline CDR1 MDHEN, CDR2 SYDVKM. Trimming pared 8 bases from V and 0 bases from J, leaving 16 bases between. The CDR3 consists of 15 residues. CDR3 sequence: CASSNHGQMNTEAFF. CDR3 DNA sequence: TGTGCCAGCTCGAATCATGGACAGATGAACACTGAAGCTTTCTTT.

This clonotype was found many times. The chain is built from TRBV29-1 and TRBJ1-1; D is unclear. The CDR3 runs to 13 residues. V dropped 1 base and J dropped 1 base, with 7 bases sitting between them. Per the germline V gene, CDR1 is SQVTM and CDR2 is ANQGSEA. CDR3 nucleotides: TGCAGCGTTGAAGTACAGAGGAACACTGAAGCTTTCTTT. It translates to CSVEVQRNTEAFF.

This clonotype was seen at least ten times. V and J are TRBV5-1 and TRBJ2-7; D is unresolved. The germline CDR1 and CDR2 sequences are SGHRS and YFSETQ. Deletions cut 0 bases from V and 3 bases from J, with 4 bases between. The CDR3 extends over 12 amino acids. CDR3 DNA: TGCGCCAGCAGCTTGGACTTCTACGAGCAGTACTTC. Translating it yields CASSLDFYEQYF.

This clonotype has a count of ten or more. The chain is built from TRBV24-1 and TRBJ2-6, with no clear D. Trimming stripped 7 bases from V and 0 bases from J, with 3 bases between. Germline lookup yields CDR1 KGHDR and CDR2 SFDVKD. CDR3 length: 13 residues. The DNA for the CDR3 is TGTGCCACCAGGGCCTCTGGGGCCAACGTCCTGACTTTC. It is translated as CATRASGANVLTF.

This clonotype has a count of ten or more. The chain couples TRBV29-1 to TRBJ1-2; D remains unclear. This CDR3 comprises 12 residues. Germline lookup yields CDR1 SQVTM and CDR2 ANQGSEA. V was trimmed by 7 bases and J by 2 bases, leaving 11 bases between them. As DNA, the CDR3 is TGCAGCGCCCAAGGGTTCAACTATGGCTACACCTTC. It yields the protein CSAQGFNYGYTF.